A single sample is the source of the 23 T cell receptor beta chains below, sequenced in a study of blood T cells in healthy people across ages. Combining a sample-barcoded 5' primer with a J-beta primer mix, a second PCR ran for 7 to 11 cycles. TCRdb called the 5' RACE reads again in MiXCR, with one record for every CDR3 protein. The data contain about 1.1 million distinct CDR3 sequences, 35% to 40% of them seen just once; the ten biggest clones take up about 12%. Sequencing was done on a sample of blood. The receptors derive from a man aged 18 to 35 in good health.

This clonotype was found a few times. The genes are TRBV14 and TRBJ1-2; no reliable D call. V lost 1 base to trimming and J lost 3 bases, with 9 bases between them. The CDR3 consists of 14 residues. Germline V gene lookup returns CDR1 SGHDN and CDR2 FVKESK. CDR3 in amino acids: CASSQGPAYYGYTF. The CDR3 nucleotides are TGTGCCAGCAGCCAAGGGCCAGCGTACTATGGCTACACCTTC.

The rearrangement uses TRBV20-1 and TRBJ1-6; D is unresolved. V gave up 0 bases and J gave up 7 bases, with 13 bases separating them. CDR3 length: 15 amino acids. The germline V gene has CDR1 DFQATT and CDR2 SNEGSKA (reference sequence). CDR3 amino acids: CSARDLLRLNSPLHF. For the CDR3, the DNA is TGCAGTGCTAGAGATCTCTTACGGCTGAATTCACCCCTCCACTTT.

V gene TRBV7-8 combines with J gene TRBJ2-1; 15 nucleotides match TRBD2. The last part of the DNA fits TRBJ2-7 better; the J call may be wrong. The germline CDR1 and CDR2 sequences are SGHVS and FQNEAQ. The CDR3 totals 16 residues. CDR3 in amino acids: CASSPRTSGGDNEQYF. The CDR3 bases are TGTGCCAGCAGCCCACGGACTAGCGGGGGGGATAATGAGCAGTACTTC.

The CDR3 loop reads CASSLATGTTFAYF. The CDR3 region has the DNA TGTGCCAGCAGCTTAGCTACAGGGACTACATTTGCGTACTTC. V gene TRBV7-2 combines with J gene TRBJ2-7; D possibly corresponds to TRBD2 (7 bases). Germline-derived CDR1 and CDR2 are SGHTA and FQGNSA. CDR3 length: 14 amino acids. V was pared by 0 bases and J by 12 bases, with 18 bases between.

The rearrangement joins TRBV27 to TRBJ1-6; D call uncertain. Germline loops: CDR1 MNHEY, CDR2 SMNVEV (reference sequence). The V end was cut by 10 bases, the J end by 8 bases, with 18 bases between. This CDR3 is 14 amino acids long. CDR3 bases: TGTGCCACCAAAAGGGAGGAAGATTATTCACCCCTCCACTTT. As protein: CATKREEDYSPLHF.

This sequence joins TRBV7-9 and TRBJ1-5; the D gene is possibly TRBD1 (5 bases). Trimming removed 1 base from V and 3 bases from J, with 13 bases in between. The CDR3 covers 16 residues. Germline lookup yields CDR1 SEHNR and CDR2 FQNEAQ (reference sequence). The CDR3 region is CASSLGGAELNQPQHF. Written as DNA, the CDR3 is TGTGCCAGCAGCTTAGGAGGGGCGGAGCTCAATCAGCCCCAGCATTTT. Supplemented by reference TRBV7-9 and TRBJ1-5, the full variable domain reads DTGVSQNPRHKITKRGQNVTFRCDPISEHNRLYWYRQTLGQGPEFLTYFQNEAQLEKSRLLSDRFSAERPKGSFSTLEIQRTEQGDSAMYLCASSLGGAELNQPQHFGDGTRLSIL.

The V call is TRBV7-2, the J call TRBJ2-3, with a tentative D call TRBD1 (5 bases). CDR3 size: 16 residues. The V gene's germline CDR1 is SGHTA and CDR2 FQGNSA. V shed 0 bases and J shed 2 bases, with 12 bases lying between them. The chain's CDR3 is CASSLAPTDFTDTQYF. The CDR3 nucleotides are TGTGCCAGCAGCTTAGCTCCGACAGACTTCACAGATACGCAGTATTTT.

J is TRBJ1-2 and V is TRBV20-1; no definite D call. Germline CDR1 reads DFQATT; CDR2 reads SNEGSKA (reference sequence). V lost 0 bases to trimming and J lost 4 bases, with 12 bases between them. This CDR3 has 14 amino acids. The CDR3 loop reads CSARDMVQIYGYTF. CDR3 sequence (DNA): TGCAGTGCTAGAGATATGGTACAGATCTATGGCTACACCTTC.

This clonotype was seen at least ten times. The chain recombines TRBV7-2 with TRBJ2-7; no clear D gene. CDR3 length: 15 amino acids. The ends were cut back, 1 base at V and 1 base at J, with 11 bases in the middle. Germline V lookup: CDR1 SGHTA, CDR2 FQGNSA. CDR3 protein: CASSLGRLNSYEQYF. For the CDR3, the DNA is TGTGCCAGCAGCTTAGGCCGACTGAATTCCTACGAGCAGTACTTC. Drawing the rest from reference TRBV7-2 and TRBJ2-7, the complete variable domain is GAGVSQSPSNKVTEKGKDVELRCDPISGHTALYWYRQSLGQGLEFLIYFQGNSAPDKSGLPSDRFSAERTGGSVSTLTIQRTQQEDSAVYLCASSLGRLNSYEQYFGPGTRLTVT.

CDR3 region: CASSSSDIQETQYF. In DNA, the CDR3 is TGTGCCAGCAGTTCATCTGACATCCAAGAGACCCAGTACTTC. The rearrangement uses TRBV28 and TRBJ2-5; D gene unclear. Germline values: CDR1 MDHEN, CDR2 SYDVKM. Between the trimmed V and J ends, which lost 4 bases and 1 base, there was a span of 10 bases. CDR3 size: 14 residues.

The chain recombines TRBV7-2 with TRBJ2-4; 9 bases align to TRBD1. Germline V CDR1 and CDR2: SGHTA, FQGNSA. The CDR3 loop spans 17 amino acids. After removal of 1 base from V and 13 bases from J, the junction contained 17 bases not matched to a gene. The CDR3, as DNA: TGTGCCAGCAGCTTAGGGGGTTGGGACAGGGACTACAATGAGCAGTACTTC. Amino acid sequence: CASSLGGWDRDYNEQYF.

This clonotype appeared a few times. The rearrangement uses TRBV4-2 and TRBJ1-6; 9 bases map to TRBD1. The germline CDR1 and CDR2 sequences are LGHNA and YNFKEQ. CDR3 size: 16 residues. V gave up 0 bases and J gave up 7 bases; unmatched junction bases: 4. The CDR3 spells CASSQDRDRANSPLHF. The DNA of the CDR3 is TGTGCCAGCAGCCAAGATCGGGACAGGGCGAATTCACCCCTCCACTTT.

The V and J genes are TRBV6-5 and TRBJ1-5, with D hard to call. Germline assignment: CDR1 MNHEY and CDR2 SVGAGI. The CDR3 spans 11 residues. V was pared by 8 bases and J by 3 bases, with 5 bases between. CDR3 loop: CASGNNQPQHF. The DNA for the CDR3 is TGTGCCAGCGGGAACAATCAGCCCCAGCATTTT.

This clonotype turned up a few times. The chain has TRBV6-5 and TRBJ2-7, with unresolved D. The CDR3 has 10 amino acids. CDR1 is MNHEY, CDR2 SVGAGI, per germline. The V and J ends lost 8 bases and 3 bases respectively, with 5 bases between them. The CDR3 nucleotides are TGTGCCAGCGGGTACTACGAGCAGTACTTC. It codes for CASGYYEQYF.

In regard to this clonotype: It may be a read error: a sequence one base away is much more abundant. This chain links TRBV9 with TRBJ2-1; a possible D gene is TRBD1 (5 bases). Germline CDR1 is SGDLS and CDR2 is YYNGEE. CDR3 size: 16 residues. The CDR3 bases are TGTGTCAGCAGCGTAGGGGCTAGTCGGACCGACAATGAGCAGTTCTTC. It yields the protein CVSSVGASRTDNEQFF.

This clonotype has just a few counts. The gene calls are TRBV20-1 and TRBJ1-2; TRBD1 agrees at 9 bases. Trimming cost V 6 bases and J 3 bases; bases outside gene matches: 8. This CDR3 has 14 residues. The germline CDR1 and CDR2 sequences are DFQATT and SNEGSKA (reference sequence). CDR3 nucleotides: TGCAGTGCGCCAAAGGGACAGGGATACTATGGCTACACCTTC. Encoded protein: CSAPKGQGYYGYTF.

This clonotype occurred a few times. The chain recombines TRBV10-3 with TRBJ2-7, with TRBD2 matching over 8 bases. The germline V gene has CDR1 ENHRY and CDR2 SYGVKD. V gave up 5 bases and J gave up 1 base; unmatched junction bases: 4. CDR3 length: 14 residues. The CDR3 nucleotides are TGTGCCATCAGTATGAGCGGGGGATCCTACGAGCAGTACTTC. The encoded protein is CAISMSGGSYEQYF.

The gene calls are TRBV24-1 and TRBJ2-1; the D gene could be TRBD1 or TRBD2 (5 bases each). Germline CDR1 KGHDR, CDR2 SFDVKD. The CDR3 runs to 16 residues. V was trimmed by 9 bases and J by 7 bases, leaving 24 bases between them. The DNA of the CDR3 is TGTGCCACCTCGACCCTCCGGGGCGCGCCAGGGAATGAGCAGTTCTTC. As protein: CATSTLRGAPGNEQFF.

The V gene is TRBV5-1, the J gene TRBJ1-3, with a weak D call TRBD1 (5 bases). V was pared by 0 bases and J by 2 bases, with 12 bases between. The CDR3 sequence is 16 residues long. The V gene's germline CDR1 is SGHRS and CDR2 YFSETQ. CDR3 DNA: TGCGCCAGCAGCTTGGAGGGACCTACCCCTGGAAACACCATATATTTT. This sequence encodes CASSLEGPTPGNTIYF.

The genes are TRBV7-8 and TRBJ2-1; maybe TRBD2 (6 bases). Trimming left V 7 bases short and J 6 bases short, with 19 bases between. From germline, CDR1 is SGHVS and CDR2 FQNEAQ. This CDR3 comprises 15 residues. For the CDR3, the DNA is TGTGCCAGCACGCCAGCGACTAGTCGGAGCAATGAGCAGTTCTTC. It encodes CASTPATSRSNEQFF.

The table lists this clonotype with a count of one. The junction differs from germline at one of its ends, possibly a read error. V is TRBV6-1 and J is TRBJ1-2, with D tentatively TRBD1 (6 bases). This CDR3 has 15 residues. Germline CDR1 MNHNS, CDR2 SASEGT. The CDR3, as DNA: TGTGCCTGCAGTGAACCGCCGGACACAGGGTATGGCTACACCTTC. Its translation is CACSEPPDTGYGYTF.

The chain combines TRBV11-2 with TRBJ2-2; no definite D call. The germline V gene has CDR1 SGHAT and CDR2 FQNNGV. This CDR3 is built from 15 residues. V was pared by 1 base and J by 2 bases, with 8 bases between. The CDR3 sequence: CASSLAVDNTGELFF. Here the CDR3 DNA reads TGTGCCAGCAGCTTAGCTGTCGATAACACCGGGGAGCTGTTTTTT. Full variable domain (outside the CDR3, taken from reference TRBV11-2 and TRBJ2-2): EAGVAQSPRYKIIEKRQSVAFWCNPISGHATLYWYQQILGQGPKLLIQFQNNGVVDDSQLPKDRFSAERLKGVDSTLKIQPAKLEDSAVYLCASSLAVDNTGELFFGEGSRLTVL.

This clonotype came up a few times. This sequence joins TRBV6-5 and TRBJ2-3; D is possibly TRBD1 (5 bases). This CDR3 contains 16 residues. V gave up 2 bases and J gave up 2 bases, with 14 bases separating them. Germline V gives CDR1 MNHEY, CDR2 SVGAGI. The CDR3 nucleotides are TGTGCCAGCAGTTACGGCAGCGCAGGGTACACAGATACGCAGTATTTT. As protein: CASSYGSAGYTDTQYF.